This T cell receptor beta chain was captured in a study of control samples from healthy donors and cancer patients. V was trimmed by 7 bases and J by 0 bases, leaving 16 bases between them. Germline lookup yields CDR1 LGHNA and CDR2 YNFKEQ. The CDR3 is 16 amino acids. The data were produced by immunoSEQ multiplex PCR, yet TCRdb's version contains in-frame clones alone and is incomplete. Counted here are around 68,000 clones, approximately 83% occurring once; the ten biggest clones make up 15% to 17%. The specimen was blood. The rearrangement joins TRBV4-2 to TRBJ1-5, with D unresolved. This receptor was taken from a man aged 55-75 years in good health. The CDR3 DNA sequence: TGTGCCAGCACCATTCGTAGACATACTAGCAATCAGCCCCAGCATTTT. This codes for CASTIRRHTSNQPQHF.